This TCR beta chain emerged from a study of blood T cells in healthy people across ages. Across the study: Template switching caught about one barcoded beta molecule for each two T cells. Study observations and caveats: Those diversity estimates obtained from one million T cells were thought to be underestimates.

Sample-barcoded 5' priming and a J-beta primer mix drove a second PCR of about 6 to 12 cycles. Using its own MiXCR run on the 5' RACE reads, TCRdb lists one record per CDR3 protein. The table lists 900,000 to 950,000 distinct CDR3 sequences, about 27% of them singletons. The donors, aged roughly 6 to 90, were healthy Caucasians from Russia. CDR1 is KGHDR and CDR2 is SFDVKD in the germline V gene. The CDR3 runs 9 residues. As concerns this clonotype: The antigen is unknown. The junction differs from germline at one of its ends, possibly a read error.

These data are also associated with another study on T cells of mothers and their children.

Sequencing used blood. J is TRBJ2-7 and V is TRBV24-1, with D uncertain. This receptor was taken from a woman in her 40s in good health. CDR3 in DNA: TGTGGCACCTCCTACGAGCAGTACTTC. Its translation is CGTSYEQYF.